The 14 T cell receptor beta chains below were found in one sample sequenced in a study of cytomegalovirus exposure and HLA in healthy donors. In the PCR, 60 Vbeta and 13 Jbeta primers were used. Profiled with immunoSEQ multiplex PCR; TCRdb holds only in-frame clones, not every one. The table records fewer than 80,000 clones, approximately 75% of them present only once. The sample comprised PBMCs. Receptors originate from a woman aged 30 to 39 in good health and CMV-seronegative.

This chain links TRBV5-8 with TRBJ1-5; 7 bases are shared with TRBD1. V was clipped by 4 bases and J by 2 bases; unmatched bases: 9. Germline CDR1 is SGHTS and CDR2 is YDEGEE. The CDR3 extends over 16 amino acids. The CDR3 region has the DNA TGTGCCAGCAGCCTTGGACAGGTCCTCCGCAATCAGCCCCAGCATTTT. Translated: CASSLGQVLRNQPQHF.

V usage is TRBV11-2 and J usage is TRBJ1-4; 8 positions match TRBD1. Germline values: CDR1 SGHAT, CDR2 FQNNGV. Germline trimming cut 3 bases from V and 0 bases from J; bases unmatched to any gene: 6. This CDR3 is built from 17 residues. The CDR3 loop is CASSFRTGTATNEKLFF. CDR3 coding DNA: TGTGCCAGCAGCTTCCGGACAGGGACCGCAACTAATGAAAAACTGTTTTTT. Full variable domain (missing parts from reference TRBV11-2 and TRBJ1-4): EAGVAQSPRYKIIEKRQSVAFWCNPISGHATLYWYQQILGQGPKLLIQFQNNGVVDDSQLPKDRFSAERLKGVDSTLKIQPAKLEDSAVYLCASSFRTGTATNEKLFFGSGTQLSVL.

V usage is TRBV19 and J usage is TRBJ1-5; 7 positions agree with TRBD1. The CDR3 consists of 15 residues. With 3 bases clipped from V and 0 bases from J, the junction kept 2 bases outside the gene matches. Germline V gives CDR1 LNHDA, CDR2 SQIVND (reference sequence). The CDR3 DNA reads TGTGCCAGTAGTATCGGGACAGCTAGCAATCAGCCCCAGCATTTT. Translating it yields CASSIGTASNQPQHF.

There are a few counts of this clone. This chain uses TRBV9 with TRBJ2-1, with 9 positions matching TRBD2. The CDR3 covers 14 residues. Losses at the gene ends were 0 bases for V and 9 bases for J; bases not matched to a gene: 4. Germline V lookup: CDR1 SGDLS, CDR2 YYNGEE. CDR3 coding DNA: TGTGCCAGCAGCGTAGAACTAGCGGGTCCTGAGCAGTTCTTC. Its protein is CASSVELAGPEQFF.

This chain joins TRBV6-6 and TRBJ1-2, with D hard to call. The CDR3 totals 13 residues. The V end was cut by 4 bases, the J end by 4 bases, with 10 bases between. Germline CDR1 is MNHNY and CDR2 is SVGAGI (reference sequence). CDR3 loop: CASSSESLYGYTF. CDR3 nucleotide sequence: TGTGCCAGCAGTTCAGAATCCCTCTATGGCTACACCTTC.

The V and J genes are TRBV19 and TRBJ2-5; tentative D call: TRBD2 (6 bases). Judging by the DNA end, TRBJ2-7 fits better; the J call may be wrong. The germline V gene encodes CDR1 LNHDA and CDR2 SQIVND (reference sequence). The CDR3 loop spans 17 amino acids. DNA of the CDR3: TGTGCCAGTAGTATAGATCCGCGGGACTCCATCTCCTACGAGCAGTACTTC. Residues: CASSIDPRDSISYEQYF.

CDR3 sequence: CASSSQEVDGYTF. The CDR3 nucleotides read TGTGCCAGCAGTTCTCAGGAGGTAGATGGCTACACCTTC. The chain is built from TRBV28 and TRBJ1-2; no clear D gene. The CDR3 length is 13 residues. V lost 4 bases and J 6 bases, leaving 12 bases between the germline ends. CDR1 MDHEN and CDR2 SYDVKM come from the germline V gene.

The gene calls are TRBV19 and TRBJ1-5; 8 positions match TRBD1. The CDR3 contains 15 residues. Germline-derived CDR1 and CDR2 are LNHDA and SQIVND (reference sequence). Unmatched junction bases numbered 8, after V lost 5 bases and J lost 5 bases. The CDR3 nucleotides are TGTGCCAGTAGTGTCTACAGGGGGGAGGATCAGCCCCAGCATTTT. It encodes CASSVYRGEDQPQHF.

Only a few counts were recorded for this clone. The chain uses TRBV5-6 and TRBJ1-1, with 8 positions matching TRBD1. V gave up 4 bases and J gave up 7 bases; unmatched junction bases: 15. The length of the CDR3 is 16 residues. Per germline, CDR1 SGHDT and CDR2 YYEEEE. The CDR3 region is CASSPTPGQVKCEAFF. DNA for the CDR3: TGTGCCAGCAGCCCAACCCCGGGACAGGTGAAGTGTGAAGCTTTCTTT.

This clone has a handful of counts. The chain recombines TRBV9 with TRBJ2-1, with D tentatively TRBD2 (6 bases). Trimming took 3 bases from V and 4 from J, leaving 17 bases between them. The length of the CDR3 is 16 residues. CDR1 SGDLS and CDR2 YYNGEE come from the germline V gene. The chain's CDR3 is CASSGHPRGAYNEQFF. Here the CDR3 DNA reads TGTGCCAGCAGCGGACACCCCCGCGGGGCGTACAATGAGCAGTTCTTC.

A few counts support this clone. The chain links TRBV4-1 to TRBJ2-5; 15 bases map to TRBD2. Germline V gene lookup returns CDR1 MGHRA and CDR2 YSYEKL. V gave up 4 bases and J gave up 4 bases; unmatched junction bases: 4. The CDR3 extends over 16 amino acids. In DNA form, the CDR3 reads TGCGCCAGCAGCCGGGAGGGACTAGCGGGAGGAGAGACCCAGTACTTC. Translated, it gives CASSREGLAGGETQYF.

Written as DNA, the CDR3 is TGTGCCAGCAGCTTAGTCGGGGGTATCACTGAAGCTTTCTTT. It yields the protein CASSLVGGITEAFF. This rearrangement joins TRBV13 to TRBJ1-1; D perhaps matches TRBD1 (5 bases). CDR1 and CDR2 (germline): PRHDT, FYEKMQ (reference sequence). This CDR3 is built from 14 residues. The germline V and J ends were trimmed by 1 base and 4 bases, with 10 bases remaining between them.

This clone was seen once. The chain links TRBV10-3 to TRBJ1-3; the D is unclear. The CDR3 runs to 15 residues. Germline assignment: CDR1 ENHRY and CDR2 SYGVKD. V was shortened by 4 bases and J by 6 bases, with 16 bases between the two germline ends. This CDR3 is CAISVSGPRENTIYF. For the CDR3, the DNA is TGTGCCATCAGTGTATCCGGCCCCCGGGAAAACACCATATATTTT.

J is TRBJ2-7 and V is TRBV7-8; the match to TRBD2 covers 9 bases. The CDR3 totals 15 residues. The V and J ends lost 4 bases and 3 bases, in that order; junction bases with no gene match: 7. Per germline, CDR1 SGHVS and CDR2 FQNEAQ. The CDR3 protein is CASSYRLAGSYEQYF. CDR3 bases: TGTGCCAGCAGCTACCGCCTAGCGGGAAGCTACGAGCAGTACTTC.